These T cell receptor beta chains were read from a single sample in a study of radiation and T cells in renal cell carcinoma. Repertoires were generated with immunoSEQ multiplex PCR, while TCRdb's copy carries only in-frame clones and drops some. The sample includes 130,000 to 150,000 clones, around nine tenths of them seen just once. The sequencing here drew on blood, taken from a patient whose treatment included radiotherapy and nephrectomy. The receptor source for this set is a woman aged 45-59 years with renal cell carcinoma. CDR3s include the opening cysteine and the closing phenylalanine or tryptophan. A D gene is named only where the DNA matches it firmly. Some rows mark clone size as missing; the rest say once, few, many or name a class of expanded clone.

clone_size d_call j_call v_call cdr3_aa cdr3_nt
- TRBD1 TRBJ1-1 TRBV7-2 CASSLFQGGSTEAFF TGTGCCAGCAGCTTATTTCAGGGGGGAAGCACTGAAGCTTTCTTT
- TRBD1 TRBJ1-1 TRBV5-6 CASSLWDRGITEAFF TGTGCCAGCAGCTTGTGGGACAGGGGGATCACTGAAGCTTTCTTT
- - TRBJ1-1 TRBV6-1 CASRGNTEAFF TGTGCCAGCAGGGGGAACACTGAAGCTTTCTTT
once TRBD1 TRBJ1-2 TRBV7-9 CASSLIRNDRGDGYTF TGTGCCAGCAGCTTGATTAGAAATGACAGGGGGGATGGCTACACCTTC
- - TRBJ2-1 TRBV6-6 CASSLTVNNEQFF TGTGCCAGCAGTTTGACCGTCAACAATGAGCAGTTCTTC
- - TRBJ1-1 TRBV6-6 CASSRGGAQTEAFF TGTGCCAGCAGCCGCGGAGGGGCGCAAACTGAAGCTTTCTTT
- TRBD2 TRBJ2-5 TRBV7-2 CASSLLAALARETQYF TGTGCCAGCAGCTTACTAGCGGCCCTCGCCCGGGAGACCCAGTACTTC
few - TRBJ1-1 TRBV30 CAWSNERDTEAFF TGTGCCTGGAGTAACGAAAGAGACACTGAAGCTTTCTTT
- - TRBJ1-1 TRBV25-1 CASSLGEEAFF TGTGCCAGCAGTTTGGGGGAAGAAGCTTTCTTT
- - TRBJ1-4 TRBV19 CATNRNGATNEKLFF TGTGCCACCAATCGCAACGGCGCAACTAATGAAAAACTGTTTTTT
- - TRBJ1-5 TRBV15 CATSREFGGGKRQPQHF TGTGCCACCAGCAGAGAATTCGGTGGCGGCAAGCGACAGCCCCAGCATTTT